These 18 T cell receptor beta chains were sequenced from one sample in a study of blood T cell repertoires in COVID-19. Here immunoSEQ multiplex PCR was the method, and the copy in TCRdb shows in-frame clones only, minus some. The table lists about 170,000 clones, around 85% of them singletons. The sequenced sample consisted of peripheral blood. The receptors were sampled from a woman over 75 with COVID-19, enrolled during active disease.

The V and J genes are TRBV7-9 and TRBJ1-6; D gene unclear. Per germline, CDR1 SEHNR and CDR2 FQNEAQ (reference sequence). V lost 6 bases and J lost 4, with 7 bases in between. This CDR3 has 13 amino acids. The CDR3 DNA sequence: TGTGCCAGCAGGGAAGCGTATAATTCACCCCTCCACTTT. As protein: CASREAYNSPLHF.

The CDR3 region is CASSGTGGYGYTF. The CDR3 region has the DNA TGTGCCAGCAGTGGAACAGGGGGTTATGGCTACACCTTC. V usage is TRBV6-4 and J usage is TRBJ1-2; 8 bases line up with TRBD1. V was pared by 4 bases and J by 5 bases, with 3 bases of the junction left unmatched. From germline, CDR1 is MRHNA and CDR2 SNTAGT. The CDR3 is made up of 13 amino acids.

The chain couples TRBV19 to TRBJ2-1, with D possibly matching TRBD2 (5 bases). Germline loops: CDR1 LNHDA, CDR2 SQIVND (reference sequence). CDR3 size: 15 residues. The ends were cut back, 5 bases at V and 0 bases at J, with 11 bases in the middle. As DNA, the CDR3 is TGTGCCAGTAGTCCCCGAGGGAGCTCCTACAATGAGCAGTTCTTC. The encoded protein is CASSPRGSSYNEQFF.

V gene TRBV28 combines with J gene TRBJ2-4, with a possible D match to TRBD2 (6 bases). Trimming took 7 bases from V and 3 from J, leaving 16 bases between them. The CDR3 covers 15 residues. CDR1 is MDHEN, CDR2 SYDVKM, per germline. DNA for the CDR3: TGTGCCAGCAAATCTGGAGGGCACGGCAAAAACATTCAGTACTTC. It codes for CASKSGGHGKNIQYF.

The chain employs TRBV6-6 and TRBJ1-3; 7 bases align to TRBD1. The CDR3 is made up of 15 amino acids. The V gene's germline CDR1 is MNHNY and CDR2 SVGAGI (reference sequence). V lost 6 bases and J lost 3; bases outside the gene matches: 8. CDR3 in DNA: TGTGCCAGCAGGCGGACAGGCATGGGTGGAAACACCATATATTTT. It translates to CASRRTGMGGNTIYF.

V is TRBV19 and J is TRBJ1-5, with a tentative D call TRBD1 (6 bases). This CDR3 region has 15 residues. Germline V CDR1 and CDR2: LNHDA, SQIVND (reference sequence). V gave up 7 bases and J gave up 4 bases, with 17 bases separating them. The CDR3 DNA is TGTGCCAGTACCTCACGAGGGGGTGATAATCAGCCCCAGCATTTT. Its translation: CASTSRGGDNQPQHF.

The rearrangement joins TRBV11-3 to TRBJ2-1, with D possibly TRBD2 on 7 matching bases. Germline CDR1 is SGHNT and CDR2 is YENEEA. V lost 5 bases to trimming and J lost 5 bases, with 16 bases between them. The CDR3 length is 15 residues. As DNA, the CDR3 is TGTGCCAGCAGCCCGGGGGCGACTAGCCACAATGAGCAGTTCTTC. Protein sequence: CASSPGATSHNEQFF.

V usage is TRBV6-5 and J usage is TRBJ2-5, with 7 bases lining up with TRBD2. The germline V gene has CDR1 MNHEY and CDR2 SVGAGI. CDR3 length equals 15 residues. V lost 6 bases, J lost 5 bases, and 12 bases stayed unmatched. The CDR3 bases are TGTGCCAGCAGGGAGGGAGGGGCGAGGTTGGAGACCCAGTACTTC. As protein: CASREGGARLETQYF.

This clone has a single count. The chain has TRBV6-5 and TRBJ2-7, with 9 nucleotides matching TRBD1. Trimming cost V 7 bases and J 6 bases; bases outside gene matches: 7. Germline CDR1 reads MNHEY; CDR2 reads SVGAGI. The CDR3 has 13 residues. The CDR3 sequence is CASNRDRVSEQYF. The DNA of the CDR3 is TGTGCCAGCAACCGGGACAGGGTGAGCGAGCAGTACTTC.

This sequence joins TRBV19 and TRBJ2-7; possibly TRBD1 for D (6 bases). This CDR3 has 15 amino acids. With 5 bases removed from V and 3 bases from J, the gap between germline ends came to 17 bases. Germline-derived CDR1 and CDR2 are LNHDA and SQIVND (reference sequence). DNA for the CDR3: TGTGCCAGTAGTTCGCCCCAGGGGACCCTCTACGAGCAGTACTTC. Amino acids: CASSSPQGTLYEQYF.

This chain uses TRBV4-1 with TRBJ1-4; tentatively, D is TRBD1 (5 bases). V was trimmed by 0 bases and J by 4 bases, leaving 6 bases between them. The germline V gene has CDR1 MGHRA and CDR2 YSYEKL. The CDR3 has 14 residues. The CDR3 DNA reads TGCGCCAGCAGCCAAGAGGGACTTAATGAAAAACTGTTTTTT. Translating it yields CASSQEGLNEKLFF.

The count of this clone is one. This sequence joins TRBV5-1 and TRBJ1-4, with 9 bases fitting TRBD1. The trim removed 5 bases at V and 8 bases at J, leaving 4 bases unmatched. Germline CDR1 reads SGHRS; CDR2 reads YFSETQ. This CDR3 has 13 residues. CDR3 loop: CASSSDRGEKLFF. The CDR3 coding sequence is TGCGCCAGCAGTTCGGACAGGGGCGAAAAACTGTTTTTT.

The chain couples TRBV3-1 (or the pseudogene TRBV3-2) to TRBJ1-1; D is uncertain. Trimming took 1 base from V and 7 from J, leaving 10 bases between them. There are 13 residues in the CDR3. Germline lookup yields CDR1 LGHDT and CDR2 YNNKEL (reference sequence). This CDR3 reads CASSQVRGDEAFF. The CDR3 DNA is TGTGCCAGCAGCCAAGTGCGCGGGGATGAAGCTTTCTTT.

This clone came up a few times. One junction end does not reproduce the germline sequence, and a read error may be involved. The sample holds other DNA sequences that translate to the same CDR3. The V call is TRBV7-7, the J call TRBJ2-5, with TRBD2 as a possible D gene (6 bases). This CDR3 contains 15 residues. The germline V gene has CDR1 SSHAT and CDR2 FNYEAQ (reference sequence). The CDR3 protein is CASSSSRDGGETQYF. In DNA, the CDR3 is TGTGCTAGCAGCTCATCCCGGGATGGGGGGGAGACCCAGTACTTC.

This clone was recorded only once. This CDR3 reads CASSYRQGWNEQYF. In DNA form, the CDR3 reads TGTGCCAGCAGTTACAGACAGGGGTGGAACGAGCAGTACTTC. This rearrangement joins TRBV6-5 to TRBJ2-7; 8 positions match TRBD1. CDR3 length: 14 residues. J gave up 5 bases and V 2 bases, and 5 bases lay outside the gene matches. The germline V gene has CDR1 MNHEY and CDR2 SVGAGI.

The rearrangement uses TRBV10-3 and TRBJ2-5; TRBD2 agrees at 8 bases. Trimming took 5 bases from V and 5 from J; bases not matched to a gene: 13. Looked up from germline, CDR1 is ENHRY and CDR2 is SYGVKD. The CDR3 has 16 residues. The CDR3 DNA reads as TGTGCCATCAGTTCCCCCGGGGGGGCGACCTTGGAGACCCAGTACTTC. The encoded protein is CAISSPGGATLETQYF.

V usage is TRBV9 and J usage is TRBJ1-3, with 9 bases lining up with TRBD1. The germline V gene has CDR1 SGDLS and CDR2 YYNGEE. CDR3 length equals 16 residues. V lost 2 bases, J lost 8 bases, and 11 bases stayed unmatched. The CDR3 sequence: CASSVGTGRPRDTIYF. In DNA form, the CDR3 reads TGTGCCAGCAGCGTTGGGACAGGGAGGCCTCGGGACACCATATATTTT.

J is TRBJ1-2 and V is TRBV11-2; D perhaps matches TRBD1 (5 bases). Germline CDR1 is SGHAT and CDR2 is FQNNGV. This CDR3 is built from 14 residues. Trimming left V 2 bases short and J 3 bases short, with 10 bases between. CDR3 region: CASSLYRTYYGYTF. CDR3 nucleotides: TGTGCCAGCAGCTTATACAGGACCTACTATGGCTACACCTTC.